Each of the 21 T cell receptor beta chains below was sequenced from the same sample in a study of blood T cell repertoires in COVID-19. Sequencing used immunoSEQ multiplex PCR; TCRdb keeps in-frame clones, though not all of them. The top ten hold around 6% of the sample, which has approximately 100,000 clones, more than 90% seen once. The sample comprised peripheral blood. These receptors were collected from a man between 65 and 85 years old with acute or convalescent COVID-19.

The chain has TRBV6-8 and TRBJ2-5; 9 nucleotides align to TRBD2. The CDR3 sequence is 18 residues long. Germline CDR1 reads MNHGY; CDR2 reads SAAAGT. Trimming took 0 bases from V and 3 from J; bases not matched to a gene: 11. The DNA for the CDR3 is TGTGCCAGCAGTTACTCGAGATGTGAGACTAGCGGAAAAGAGACCCAGTACTTC. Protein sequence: CASSYSRCETSGKETQYF.

The CDR3 region has the DNA TGTGCCAGCAGTCTACAGGGGGCCCAAGAGACCCAGTACTTC. Amino acids: CASSLQGAQETQYF. The J gene is TRBJ2-5, the V gene TRBV6-5, with TRBD1 identical over 9 bases. CDR1 is MNHEY and CDR2 is SVGAGI in the germline V gene. The CDR3 totals 14 residues. The ends lost 5 bases at V and 1 base at J; junction bases unmatched: 2.

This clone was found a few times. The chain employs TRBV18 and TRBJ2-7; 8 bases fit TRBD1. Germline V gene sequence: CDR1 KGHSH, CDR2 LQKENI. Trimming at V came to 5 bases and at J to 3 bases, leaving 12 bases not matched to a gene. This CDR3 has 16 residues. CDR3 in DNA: TGTGCCAGCTCAATTTGGACAGGGCTGTCCTTCTACGAGCAGTACTTC. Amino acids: CASSIWTGLSFYEQYF.

The CDR3 spells CASSLFLYGGDTIYF. CDR3 sequence (DNA): TGTGCCAGCAGCTTGTTTCTTTACGGGGGGGACACCATATATTTT. This sequence joins TRBV5-5 and TRBJ1-3, with D possibly matching TRBD1 (5 bases). Germline values: CDR1 SGHKS, CDR2 YYEKEE (reference sequence). V was clipped by 1 base and J by 8 bases, with 16 bases between them. The CDR3 sequence is 15 residues long. Full variable domain (missing parts from reference TRBV5-5 and TRBJ1-3): DAGVTQSPTHLIKTRGQQVTLRCSPISGHKSVSWYQQVLGQGPQFIFQYYEKEERGRGNFPDRFSARQFPNYSSELNVNALLLGDSALYLCASSLFLYGGDTIYFGEGSWLTVV.

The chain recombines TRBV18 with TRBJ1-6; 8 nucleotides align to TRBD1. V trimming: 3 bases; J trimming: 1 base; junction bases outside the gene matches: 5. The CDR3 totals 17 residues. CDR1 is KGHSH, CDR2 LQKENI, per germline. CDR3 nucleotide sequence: TGTGCCAGCTCACCTAAGGACAGGGCGTCCTATAATTCACCCCTCCACTTT. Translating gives CASSPKDRASYNSPLHF.

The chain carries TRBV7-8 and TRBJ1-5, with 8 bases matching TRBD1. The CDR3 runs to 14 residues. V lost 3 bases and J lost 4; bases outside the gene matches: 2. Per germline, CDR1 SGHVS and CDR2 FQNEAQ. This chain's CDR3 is CASSFRQGNQPQHF. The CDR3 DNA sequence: TGTGCCAGCAGCTTCAGACAGGGGAATCAGCCCCAGCATTTT.

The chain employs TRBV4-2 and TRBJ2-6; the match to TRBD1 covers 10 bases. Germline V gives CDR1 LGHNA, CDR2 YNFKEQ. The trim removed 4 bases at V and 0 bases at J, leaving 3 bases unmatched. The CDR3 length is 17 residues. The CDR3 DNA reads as TGTGCCAGCAGCCGGGGACAGGGGAGCTCTGGGGCCAACGTCCTGACTTTC. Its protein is CASSRGQGSSGANVLTF.

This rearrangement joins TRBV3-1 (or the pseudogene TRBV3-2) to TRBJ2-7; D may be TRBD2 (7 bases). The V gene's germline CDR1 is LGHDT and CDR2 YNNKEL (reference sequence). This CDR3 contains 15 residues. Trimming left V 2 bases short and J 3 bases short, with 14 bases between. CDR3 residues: CASSQTAGALYEQYF. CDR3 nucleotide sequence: TGTGCCAGCAGCCAAACCGCGGGGGCCCTCTACGAGCAGTACTTC.

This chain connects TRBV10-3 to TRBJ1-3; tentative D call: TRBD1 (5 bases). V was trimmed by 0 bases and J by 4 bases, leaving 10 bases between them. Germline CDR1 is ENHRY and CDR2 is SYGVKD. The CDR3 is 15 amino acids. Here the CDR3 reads CAISESAGRGNTIYF. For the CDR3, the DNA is TGTGCCATCAGTGAGTCCGCAGGGCGAGGAAACACCATATATTTT.

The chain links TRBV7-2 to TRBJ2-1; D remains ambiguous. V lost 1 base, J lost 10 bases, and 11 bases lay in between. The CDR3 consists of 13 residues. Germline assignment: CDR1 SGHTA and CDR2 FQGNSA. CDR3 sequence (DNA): TGTGCCAGCAGCTTAGGGGCCCCTGTGGAGCAGTTCTTC. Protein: CASSLGAPVEQFF.

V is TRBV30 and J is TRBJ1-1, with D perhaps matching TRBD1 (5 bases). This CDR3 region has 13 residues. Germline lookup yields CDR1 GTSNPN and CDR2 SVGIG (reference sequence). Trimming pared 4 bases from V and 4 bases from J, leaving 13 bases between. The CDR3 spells CAWISQVITEAFF. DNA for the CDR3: TGTGCCTGGATATCACAGGTCATCACTGAAGCTTTCTTT.

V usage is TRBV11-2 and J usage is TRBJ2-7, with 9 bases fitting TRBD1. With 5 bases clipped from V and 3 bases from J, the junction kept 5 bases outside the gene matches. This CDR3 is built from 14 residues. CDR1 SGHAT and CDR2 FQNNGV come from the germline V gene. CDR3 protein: CASSVRDRVYEQYF. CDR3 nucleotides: TGTGCCAGCAGCGTCCGGGACAGGGTCTACGAGCAGTACTTC.

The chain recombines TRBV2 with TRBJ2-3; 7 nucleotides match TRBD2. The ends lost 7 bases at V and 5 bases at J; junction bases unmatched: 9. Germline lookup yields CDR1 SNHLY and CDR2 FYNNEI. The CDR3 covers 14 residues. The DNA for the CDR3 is TGTGCCAGCAATGGGGACTATGCCAGAGATACGCAGTATTTT. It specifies CASNGDYARDTQYF.

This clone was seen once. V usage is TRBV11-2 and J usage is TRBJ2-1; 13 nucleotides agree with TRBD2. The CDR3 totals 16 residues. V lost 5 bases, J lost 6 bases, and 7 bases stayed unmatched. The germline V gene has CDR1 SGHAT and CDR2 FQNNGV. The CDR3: CASSGLGLAGSNEQFF. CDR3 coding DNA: TGTGCCAGCAGCGGATTGGGACTAGCGGGATCCAATGAGCAGTTCTTC.

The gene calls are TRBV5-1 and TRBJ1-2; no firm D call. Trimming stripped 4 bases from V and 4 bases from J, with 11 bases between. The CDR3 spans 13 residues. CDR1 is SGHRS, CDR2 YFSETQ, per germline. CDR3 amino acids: CASSGLGSYGYTF. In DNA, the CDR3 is TGCGCCAGCAGCGGACTGGGCTCCTATGGCTACACCTTC.

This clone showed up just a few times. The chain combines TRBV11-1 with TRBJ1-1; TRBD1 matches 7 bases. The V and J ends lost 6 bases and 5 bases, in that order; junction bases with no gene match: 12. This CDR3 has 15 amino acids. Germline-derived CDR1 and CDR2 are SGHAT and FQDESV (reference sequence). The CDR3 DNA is TGTGCCAGCAGTCGACGGAACAGGGGCGGGACTGAAGCTTTCTTT. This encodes CASSRRNRGGTEAFF.

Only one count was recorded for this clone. The CDR3: CASSPGQGDGYTF. CDR3 coding DNA: TGTGCCAGCTCACCCGGACAGGGGGATGGCTACACCTTC. The chain is built from TRBV18 and TRBJ1-2, with TRBD1 matching over 10 bases. Looked up from germline, CDR1 is KGHSH and CDR2 is LQKENI. The V segment lost 3 bases and the J segment 6 bases; nucleotides outside the gene matches: 1. The CDR3 is 13 amino acids.

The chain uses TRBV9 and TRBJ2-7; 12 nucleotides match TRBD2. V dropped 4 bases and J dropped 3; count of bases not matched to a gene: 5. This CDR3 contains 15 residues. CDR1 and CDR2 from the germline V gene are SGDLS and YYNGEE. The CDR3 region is CASSPTSGSVYEQYF. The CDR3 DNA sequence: TGTGCCAGCAGCCCGACTAGCGGGAGCGTCTACGAGCAGTACTTC.

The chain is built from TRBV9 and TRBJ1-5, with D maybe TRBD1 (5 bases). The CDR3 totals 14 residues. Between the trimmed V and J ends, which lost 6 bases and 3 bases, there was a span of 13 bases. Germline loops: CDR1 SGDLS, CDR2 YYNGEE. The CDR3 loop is CASNGGDTNQPQHF. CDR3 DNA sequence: TGTGCCAGCAATGGGGGGGATACCAATCAGCCCCAGCATTTT.

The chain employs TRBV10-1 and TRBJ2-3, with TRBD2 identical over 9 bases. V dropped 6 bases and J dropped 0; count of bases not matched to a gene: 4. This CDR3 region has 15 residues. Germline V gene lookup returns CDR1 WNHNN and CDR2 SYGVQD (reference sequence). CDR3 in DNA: TGCGCCAGCAGACCGACTAGCGGCAGCACAGATACGCAGTATTTT. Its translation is CASRPTSGSTDTQYF.

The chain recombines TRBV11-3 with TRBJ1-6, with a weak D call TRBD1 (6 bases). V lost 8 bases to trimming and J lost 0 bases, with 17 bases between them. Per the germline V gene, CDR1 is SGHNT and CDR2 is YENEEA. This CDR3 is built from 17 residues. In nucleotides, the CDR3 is TGTGCCAGCTGGGGGGGCAGGACCGGCTCCTATAATTCACCCCTCCACTTT. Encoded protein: CASWGGRTGSYNSPLHF.